The clone carrying this T cell receptor beta chain was seen a few times. What it recognizes is unknown. 5'RACE primed from the constant segment yielded TCR alpha and TCR beta cDNA libraries bearing sample barcodes and UMIs. TCRdb re-analysed the 5' RACE reads in MiXCR, keeping a single row per CDR3 protein. Counted here are fewer than 600,000 distinct CDR3 sequences, less than 25% occurring once; the ten biggest clones make up about 8.4%. The data derive from a study of T-cell memory formation after mild COVID-19. In the study overall: Largely donor-specific TCR clusters were found. Notes on the study in general: Clonal second-wave expansions that peaked on day 37 had unconfirmed SARS-CoV-2 specificity. Memory sampled before infection contained some responding clones, suggesting cross-reactive memory joined.

Trimming left V 5 bases short and J 3 bases short, with 10 bases between. Germline assignment: CDR1 GTSNPN and CDR2 SVGIG (reference sequence). The CDR3 is 12 amino acids. This clonotype was obtained from an adult woman who had mild COVID-19 (a few samples of this study predate the infection). Cell type and time point are not known. The sequenced sample consisted of PBMCs or a T cell subset sorted from them (not recorded which). The chain has TRBV30 and TRBJ1-2; no reliable D call. The CDR3, as DNA: TGTGCCTGGGGGTCATCTTACTATGGCTACACCTTC. It is translated as CAWGSSYYGYTF.